This TCR beta chain was sequenced in a study of T cells in tuberculosis (dated by TCRdb to the late 2010s). Study-wide context: In the study, CD1B tetramers and high-throughput TCR immunosequencing were combined to characterize T cells specific for the mycobacterial lipid antigen glucose monomycolate (GMM). Summary of the overall study and its limitations: T cells binding the CD1B-GMM tetramer with low affinity may have been missed by the stringent sort gate.

CDR1 and CDR2 (MNHEY, SMNVEV) derive from the germline V gene (reference sequence). After removal of 3 bases from V and 5 bases from J, the junction retains 3 bases not matched to a gene. The CDR3 goes from the cysteine to the phenylalanine over 14 residues. The only DNA kept is the CDR3, 42 bases in frame from the first base. Because TCR-alpha and TCR-beta chains were sequenced unpaired, no information on chain pairing was available. The immunoSEQ multiplex PCR assay was used to generate TCR libraries, with TCR-beta and/or TCR-alpha/delta assays applied to each sample. Amplified TCR libraries were sequenced on the Illumina high-throughput platform. The paper's processing steps were these. Clustering and dimensionality reduction relied on pairwise TCRdist distances among GMM-specific receptors from T cells that were either sorted ex vivo or expanded in vitro. Sequence motifs defined by gene usage and CDR3 content were checked for enrichment by comparing tetramer-positive and tetramer-negative populations. The table comes from immuneACCESS by way of TCRdb, which keeps in-frame sequences with V and J called. Part of the clones is missing from these tables; in studies checked, under half for an unresolved V gene and the rest for unknown reasons. Clonal size and the V and J genes are those of that table, whereas D and trimming came from the DNA. Counted in this sample were tens of thousands of clones; approximately 90% of them appeared once. Less than 2.5% of the sample lies in the top ten.

A note on this clone: Base qualities are not provided; no much larger clone lies one nucleotide away.

PBMC were thawed, rested overnight, stained with a GMM-loaded CD1B tetramer, a Live/Dead dye and anti-CD3, and then sorted on a FACS Aria II. The CD1B tetramers were loaded with C32 glucose monomycolate that had been purified from Rhodococcus equi. PBMC used for tetramer sorting had been depleted of CD14-expressing monocytes for a separate study before cryopreservation. From each donor, around 96,000 tetramer-negative cells were sorted and analyzed together with the tetramer-positive cells. Antigen-specific T cells were sorted from several healthy South African adults using GMM-loaded CD1B tetramers.

The sequenced sample was CD1b-GMM tetramer-negative cells sorted from PBMCs. In light of the paper, this sample's cell subset or site label describes: T cells not binding CD1B-GMM tetramer, sorted from same donor. Recombination linked TRBV27 to TRBJ1-2; 10 nucleotides in the junction match TRBD1. The receptor comes from an adult woman with latent tuberculosis. The CDR3: CASSFGTGDYGYTF. The DNA is TGTGCCAGCAGTTTTGGGACAGGGGATTATGGCTACACCTTC.